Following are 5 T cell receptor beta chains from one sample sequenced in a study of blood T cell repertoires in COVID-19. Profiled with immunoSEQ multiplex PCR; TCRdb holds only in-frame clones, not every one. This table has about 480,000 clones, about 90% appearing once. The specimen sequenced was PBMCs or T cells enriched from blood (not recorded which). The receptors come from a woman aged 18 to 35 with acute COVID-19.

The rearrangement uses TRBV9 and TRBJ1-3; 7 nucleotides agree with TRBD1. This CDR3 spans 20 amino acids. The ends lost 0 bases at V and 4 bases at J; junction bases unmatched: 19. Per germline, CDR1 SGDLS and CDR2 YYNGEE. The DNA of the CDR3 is TGTGCCAGCAGCGTAGAGCCCGGGACAGTTTTCGCAGTTGCGGGAAACACCATATATTTT. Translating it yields CASSVEPGTVFAVAGNTIYF.

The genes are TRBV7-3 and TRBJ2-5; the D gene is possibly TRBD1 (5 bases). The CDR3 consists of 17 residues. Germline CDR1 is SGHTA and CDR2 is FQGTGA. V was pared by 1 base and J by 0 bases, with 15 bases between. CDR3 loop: CASSLRGGTSYQETQYF. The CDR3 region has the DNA TGTGCCAGCAGCTTAAGGGGCGGTACCTCTTACCAAGAGACCCAGTACTTC.

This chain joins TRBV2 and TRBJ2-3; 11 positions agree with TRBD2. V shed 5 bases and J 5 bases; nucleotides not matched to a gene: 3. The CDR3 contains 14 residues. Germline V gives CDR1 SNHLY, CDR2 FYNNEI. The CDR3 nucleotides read TGTGCCAGCAGTATAGCGGGGGGGGTAGATACGCAGTATTTT. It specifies CASSIAGGVDTQYF.

CDR3 bases: TGCGCCAGCAGCTCTGGACAGGGGAGACACGAGCAGTACTTC. Its protein product is CASSSGQGRHEQYF. The chain recombines TRBV5-1 with TRBJ2-7, with 9 nucleotides matching TRBD1. CDR1 and CDR2 from the germline V gene are SGHRS and YFSETQ. Losses at the gene ends were 3 bases for V and 5 bases for J; bases not matched to a gene: 6. This CDR3 is built from 14 residues.

The CDR3 DNA sequence: TGCGCCAGCAGCTTTCCTCTAGCGGGAGGTAAAGAGACCCAGTACTTC. As protein: CASSFPLAGGKETQYF. The gene calls are TRBV5-1 and TRBJ2-5, with 11 positions matching TRBD2. The CDR3 loop spans 16 amino acids. J gave up 3 bases and V 2 bases, and 6 bases lay outside the gene matches. The V gene's germline CDR1 is SGHRS and CDR2 YFSETQ.